This T cell receptor beta chain was recovered during a study of blood T cell repertoires in COVID-19. Germline loops: CDR1 MNHEY, CDR2 SMNVEV (reference sequence). The CDR3 length is 14 residues. Trimming took 7 bases from V and 3 from J, leaving 14 bases between them. Some clones are missing from TCRdb's copy, which holds only in-frame ones; the method was immunoSEQ multiplex PCR. The repertoire holds fewer than 250,000 clones, with around 84% as singletons. J is TRBJ2-3 and V is TRBV27, with a possible D match to TRBD2 (5 bases). The sequenced material came from peripheral blood. The TCR was taken from a man between 60 and 70 years old with acute or convalescent COVID-19. CDR3 nucleotide sequence: TGTGCCAGCACCTACTCCCGGACTACAGATACGCAGTATTTT. This encodes CASTYSRTTDTQYF.